The source of this T cell receptor beta chain is a study of control samples from healthy donors and cancer patients. Between the trimmed V and J ends, which lost 0 bases and 1 base, there was a span of 9 bases. The CDR3 is made up of 16 amino acids. Germline CDR1 is SGHTA and CDR2 is FQGNSA. Profiling relied on immunoSEQ multiplex PCR, and the TCRdb table lists in-frame clones only, not all of them. The repertoire holds 100,000 or so clones, roughly nine tenths seen once, with 18% in the top ten. The gene calls are TRBV7-2 and TRBJ2-2; TRBD2 is a possible D gene (6 bases). The sequenced sample consisted of blood. This sequence originates from a woman aged 50 to 65 in good health. In nucleotides, the CDR3 is TGTGCCAGCAGCTTAGCGGCGGGGATGAACACCGGGGAGCTGTTTTTT. It yields the protein CASSLAAGMNTGELFF.